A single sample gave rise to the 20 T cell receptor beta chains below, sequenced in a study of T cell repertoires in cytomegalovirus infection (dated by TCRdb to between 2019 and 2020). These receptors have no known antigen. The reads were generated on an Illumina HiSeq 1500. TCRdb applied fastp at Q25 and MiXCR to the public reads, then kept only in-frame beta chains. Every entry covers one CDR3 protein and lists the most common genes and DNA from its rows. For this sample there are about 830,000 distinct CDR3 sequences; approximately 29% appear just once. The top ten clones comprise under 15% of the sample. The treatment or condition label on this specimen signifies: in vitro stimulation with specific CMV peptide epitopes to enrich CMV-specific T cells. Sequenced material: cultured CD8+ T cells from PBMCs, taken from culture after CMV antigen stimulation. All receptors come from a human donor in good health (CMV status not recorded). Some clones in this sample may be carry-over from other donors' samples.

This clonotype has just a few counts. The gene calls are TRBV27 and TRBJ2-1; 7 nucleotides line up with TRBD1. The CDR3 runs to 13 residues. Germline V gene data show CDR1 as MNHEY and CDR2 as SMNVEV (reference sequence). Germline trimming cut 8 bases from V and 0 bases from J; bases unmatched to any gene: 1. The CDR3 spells CASGQASYNEQFF. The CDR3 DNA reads TGTGCCAGCGGACAGGCCTCCTACAATGAGCAGTTCTTC.

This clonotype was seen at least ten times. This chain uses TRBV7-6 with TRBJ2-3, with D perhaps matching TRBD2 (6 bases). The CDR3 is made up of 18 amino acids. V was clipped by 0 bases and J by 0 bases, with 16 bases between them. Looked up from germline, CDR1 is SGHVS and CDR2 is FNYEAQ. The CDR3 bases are TGTGCCAGCAGCTTAGCGGTTGGTGGCGGGGCTAGCACAGATACGCAGTATTTT. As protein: CASSLAVGGGASTDTQYF. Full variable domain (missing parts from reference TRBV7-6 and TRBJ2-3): GAGVSQSPRYKVTKRGQDVALRCDPISGHVSLYWYRQALGQGPEFLTYFNYEAQQDKSGLPNDRFSAERPEGSISTLTIQRTEQRDSAMYRCASSLAVGGGASTDTQYFGPGTRLTVL.

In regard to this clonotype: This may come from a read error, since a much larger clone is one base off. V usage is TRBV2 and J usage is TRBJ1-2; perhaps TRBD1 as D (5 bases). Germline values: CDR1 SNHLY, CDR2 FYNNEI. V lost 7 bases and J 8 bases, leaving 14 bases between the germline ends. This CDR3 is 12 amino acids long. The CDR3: CASNITGVGYTF. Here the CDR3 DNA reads TGTGCCAGCAACATTACGGGGGTGGGCTACACCTTC.

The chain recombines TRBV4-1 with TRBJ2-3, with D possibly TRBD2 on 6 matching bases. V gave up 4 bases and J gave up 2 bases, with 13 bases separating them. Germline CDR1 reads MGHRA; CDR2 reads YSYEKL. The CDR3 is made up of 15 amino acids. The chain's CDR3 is CASSRRDSTTDTQYF. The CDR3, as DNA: TGCGCCAGCAGCCGCCGGGACTCCACCACAGATACGCAGTATTTT.

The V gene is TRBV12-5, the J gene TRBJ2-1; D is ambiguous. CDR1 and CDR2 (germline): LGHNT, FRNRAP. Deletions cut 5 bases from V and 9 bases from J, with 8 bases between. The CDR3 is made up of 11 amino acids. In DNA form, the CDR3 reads TGTGCTAGTGGTCTTCCGGTTGAGCAGTTCTTC. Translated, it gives CASGLPVEQFF.

This chain's CDR3 is CASSLNWDRDEQFF. The CDR3 bases are TGTGCCAGCTCACTTAACTGGGACAGGGATGAGCAGTTCTTC. This sequence joins TRBV18 and TRBJ2-1, with 9 bases fitting TRBD1. The CDR3 extends over 14 amino acids. In germline, CDR1 is KGHSH, CDR2 LQKENI. Unmatched junction bases numbered 6, after V lost 4 bases and J lost 8 bases.

CDR3 sequence reads: CASSRGGGLRDEQFF. CDR3 bases: TGTGCCAGCAGTCGAGGCGGGGGACTAAGGGATGAGCAGTTCTTC. V and J are TRBV7-9 and TRBJ2-1; 7 bases line up with TRBD2. The CDR3 length is 15 residues. In germline, CDR1 is SEHNR, CDR2 FQNEAQ (reference sequence). Losses at the gene ends were 6 bases for V and 8 bases for J; bases not matched to a gene: 13.

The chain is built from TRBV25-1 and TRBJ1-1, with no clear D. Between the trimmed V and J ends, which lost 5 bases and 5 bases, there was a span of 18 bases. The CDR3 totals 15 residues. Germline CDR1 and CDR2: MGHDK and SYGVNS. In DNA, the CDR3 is TGTGCCAGCAGTTACCCAAGGACGGGAGGGACTGAAGCTTTCTTT. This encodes CASSYPRTGGTEAFF. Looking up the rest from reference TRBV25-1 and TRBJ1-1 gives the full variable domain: EADIYQTPRYLVIGTGKKITLECSQTMGHDKMYWYQQDPGMELHLIHYSYGVNSTEKGDLSSESTVSRIRTEHFPLTLESARPSHTSQYLCASSYPRTGGTEAFFGQGTRLTVV.

As DNA, the CDR3 is TGCGCCAGGGGGGACGGAAGGTCAGATACGCAGTATTTT. It is translated as CARGDGRSDTQYF. The chain is built from TRBV10-2 and TRBJ2-3; D is possibly TRBD1 or TRBD2 (5 bases each). CDR1 and CDR2 (germline): WSHSY, SAAADI. V lost 9 bases and J 4 bases, leaving 14 bases between the germline ends. The CDR3 runs to 13 residues.

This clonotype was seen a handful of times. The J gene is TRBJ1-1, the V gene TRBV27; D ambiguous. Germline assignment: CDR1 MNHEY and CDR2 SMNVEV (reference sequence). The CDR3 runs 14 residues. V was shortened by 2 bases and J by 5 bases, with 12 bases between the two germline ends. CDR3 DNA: TGTGCCAGCAGTTTAACGGGGAGGCGGACTGAAGCTTTCTTT. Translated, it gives CASSLTGRRTEAFF.

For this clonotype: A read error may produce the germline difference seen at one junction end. CDR3 in amino acids: CANSLSLGQGAAEAFF. CDR3 DNA: TGTGCCAACAGTCTCTCCCTGGGACAGGGGGCGGCTGAAGCTTTCTTT. The chain links TRBV6-2 or TRBV6-3 to TRBJ1-1; 12 bases line up with TRBD1. Germline CDR1 reads MNHEY; CDR2 reads SVGEGT. The CDR3 length is 16 residues.

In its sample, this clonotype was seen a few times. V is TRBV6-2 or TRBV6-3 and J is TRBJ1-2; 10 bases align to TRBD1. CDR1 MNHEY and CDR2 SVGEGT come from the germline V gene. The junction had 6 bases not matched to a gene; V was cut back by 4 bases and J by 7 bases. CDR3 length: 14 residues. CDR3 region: CASSFPTGGLGYTF. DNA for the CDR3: TGTGCCAGCAGTTTCCCGACAGGGGGCCTTGGCTACACCTTC.

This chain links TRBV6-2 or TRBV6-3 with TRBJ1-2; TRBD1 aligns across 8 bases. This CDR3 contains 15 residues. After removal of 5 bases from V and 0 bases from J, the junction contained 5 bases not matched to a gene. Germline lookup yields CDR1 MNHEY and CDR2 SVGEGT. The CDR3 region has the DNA TGTGCCAGCAGTACAGGGGGACTAGCTAACTATGGCTACACCTTC. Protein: CASSTGGLANYGYTF.

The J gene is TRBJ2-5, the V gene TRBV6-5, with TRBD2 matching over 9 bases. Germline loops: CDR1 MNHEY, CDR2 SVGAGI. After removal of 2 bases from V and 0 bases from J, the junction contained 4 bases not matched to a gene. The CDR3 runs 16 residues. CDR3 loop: CASSYASGGNQETQYF. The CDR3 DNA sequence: TGTGCCAGCAGTTACGCGAGCGGGGGGAACCAAGAGACCCAGTACTTC.

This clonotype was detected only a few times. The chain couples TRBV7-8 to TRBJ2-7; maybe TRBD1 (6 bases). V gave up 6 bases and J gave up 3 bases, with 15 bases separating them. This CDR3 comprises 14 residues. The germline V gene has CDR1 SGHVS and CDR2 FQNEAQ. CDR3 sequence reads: CASSWTTGSYEQYV. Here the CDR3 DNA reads TGTGCCAGCAGTTGGACGACAGGCAGCTACGAGCAGTACGTC.

CDR3 coding DNA: TGTGCCAGCAGATCGGGAGCCCAAGAGACCCAGTACTTC. Its protein product is CASRSGAQETQYF. The chain recombines TRBV6-1 with TRBJ2-5, with D possibly TRBD2 on 6 matching bases. The germline V and J ends were trimmed by 6 bases and 1 base, with 9 bases remaining between them. Germline V CDR1 and CDR2: MNHNS, SASEGT. CDR3 length equals 13 residues.

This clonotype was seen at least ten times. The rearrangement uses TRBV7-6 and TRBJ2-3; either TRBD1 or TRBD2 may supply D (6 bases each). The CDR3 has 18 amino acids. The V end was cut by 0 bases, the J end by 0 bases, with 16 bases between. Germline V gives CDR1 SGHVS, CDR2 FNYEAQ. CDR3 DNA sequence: TGTGCCAGCAGCTTAGCTGCTGTCCGGGGGCCCAGCACAGATACGCAGTATTTT. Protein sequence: CASSLAAVRGPSTDTQYF. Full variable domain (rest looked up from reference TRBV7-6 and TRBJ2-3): GAGVSQSPRYKVTKRGQDVALRCDPISGHVSLYWYRQALGQGPEFLTYFNYEAQQDKSGLPNDRFSAERPEGSISTLTIQRTEQRDSAMYRCASSLAAVRGPSTDTQYFGPGTRLTVL.

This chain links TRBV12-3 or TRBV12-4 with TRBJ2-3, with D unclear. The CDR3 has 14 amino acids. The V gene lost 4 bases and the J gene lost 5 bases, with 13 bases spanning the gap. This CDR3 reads CASSSPPWVDTQYF. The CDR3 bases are TGTGCCAGCAGTTCCCCGCCATGGGTAGATACGCAGTATTTT.

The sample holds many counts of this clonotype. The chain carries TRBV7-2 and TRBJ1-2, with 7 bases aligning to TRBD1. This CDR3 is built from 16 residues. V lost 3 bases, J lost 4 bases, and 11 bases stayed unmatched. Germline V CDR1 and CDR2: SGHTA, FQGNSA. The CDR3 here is CASSFPSGGGPYGYTF. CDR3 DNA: TGTGCCAGCAGCTTCCCTTCCGGAGGGGGCCCCTATGGCTACACCTTC.

In DNA form, the CDR3 reads TGTGCCAGTAGTATCACTCCGAACACTGAAGCTTTCTTT. The encoded protein is CASSITPNTEAFF. This rearrangement joins TRBV19 to TRBJ1-1; D ambiguous. Germline V gene lookup returns CDR1 LNHDA and CDR2 SQIVND (reference sequence). The CDR3 runs to 13 residues. Between the trimmed V and J ends, which lost 3 bases and 1 base, there was a span of 6 bases.